This is a list of T cell receptor beta chains from one sample in a study of cytotoxic CD8 clonotypes in ibrutinib-treated CLL. The method was immunoSEQ multiplex PCR; TCRdb's version includes in-frame clones alone and lacks a portion of them. The table has 110,000 to 150,000 clones, 75% to 80% seen once; the top ten hold 4.5% to 6.5%. Sequences were derived from PBMCs, sampled after 24 months of ibrutinib treatment. The receptors here all came from a human donor with chronic lymphocytic leukemia. The CDR3 runs from the conserved cysteine through the conserved F or W. Fields, in order: J gene, clone size, D gene, CDR3 length, V gene, CDR3 DNA, CDR3 protein. The D gene is left open where the match is weak. Size values are once, few and many counts, or a class for expanded clones, and some rows have none.

>TRBJ2-7|medium-sized|-|15|TRBV7-8
TGTGCCAGCAGCCCGCGGAGGGGGCCGATCTACGAGCAGTACTTC
CASSPRRGPIYEQYF
>TRBJ2-7|-|-|13|TRBV10-3
TGTGCCACCGCCGGCAGGGAACATCACGAGCAGTACTTC
CATAGREHHEQYF
>TRBJ1-6|-|-|14|TRBV7-9
TGTGCCAGCAGCCCTGGGGGGGCCGGTTCACCCCTCCACTTT
CASSPGGAGSPLHF
>TRBJ1-2|-|TRBD1|15|TRBV6-5
TGTGCCAGCAGTTACTCGGAGGGGACAGGCTATGGCTACACCTTC
CASSYSEGTGYGYTF
>TRBJ1-5|few|-|13|TRBV28
TGTGCCAGCAGGCGAACTCCGCAGGGGCCCCAGCATTTT
CASRRTPQGPQHF
>TRBJ2-7|-|-|13|TRBV7-6
TGTGCCAGCAGTGAGGGACGTCCGTACGAGCAGTACTTC
CASSEGRPYEQYF
>TRBJ1-2|-|-|14|TRBV6-1
TGTGCCAGCAGTGGGCGCCTATTGGTCTATGGCTACACCTTC
CASSGRLLVYGYTF
>TRBJ2-2|-|-|15|TRBV5-1
TGCGCCAGCAGCTTGTGGGGCGAGAACACCGGGGAGCTGTTTTTT
CASSLWGENTGELFF
>TRBJ1-2|-|TRBD1|16|TRBV7-3
TGTGCCAGCAGCCCGACCGGGACAGGTGGTTGGTATGGCTACACCTTC
CASSPTGTGGWYGYTF
>TRBJ1-1|-|TRBD1|14|TRBV2
TGTGCCAGCAGTGAGGGCAGGGGGGGTACTGAAGCTTTCTTT
CASSEGRGGTEAFF
>TRBJ2-3|-|-|12|TRBV6-1
TGTGCCAGCAGTGAAGTGGGAGATACGCAGTATTTT
CASSEVGDTQYF
>TRBJ1-5|-|TRBD1|15|TRBV5-1
TGCGCCAGCAGCATGAACGGACAGGGGGCTCAGCCCCAGCATTTT
CASSMNGQGAQPQHF
>TRBJ2-7|-|-|17|TRBV5-6
TGTGCCAGCAGCCCACACGGACCCTACCCGGCCTCCTACGAGCAGTACTTC
CASSPHGPYPASYEQYF
>TRBJ1-3|-|TRBD1|17|TRBV9
TGTGCCAGCAACTCCGCGACGGGGACAGGGGCTGGAAACACCATATATTTT
CASNSATGTGAGNTIYF
>TRBJ2-5|-|-|13|TRBV5-5
TGTGCCAGCAGCTTGGGACCCCAAGAGACCCAGTACTTC
CASSLGPQETQYF
>TRBJ1-1|-|-|13|TRBV13
TGTGCCAGCAGCTTTGGGGGCGGTGGTGAAGCTTTCTTT
CASSFGGGGEAFF
>TRBJ2-3|few|-|12|TRBV30
TGTGCCTGGAGTGGGGCGGGAGATACGCAGTATTTT
CAWSGAGDTQYF
>TRBJ2-3|-|-|13|TRBV30
TGTGCCTGGAGTGTGGGGGGGGCCGATACGCAGTATTTT
CAWSVGGADTQYF
>TRBJ2-5|few|-|9|TRBV29-1
TGCAGCGTTGAGGGGACCCAGTACTTC
CSVEGTQYF
>TRBJ2-1|-|TRBD2|15|TRBV7-2
TGTGCCAGCGCCTACGGGGGGGCCCCCTACAATGAGCAGTTCTTC
CASAYGGAPYNEQFF
>TRBJ2-3|once|-|15|TRBV5-1
TGCGCCAGCACCCGGAGGGGGGAAGGGACAGATACGCAGTATTTT
CASTRRGEGTDTQYF
>TRBJ2-7|few|TRBD2|14|TRBV19
TGTGCCAGTAGTATGGGCGGGAGTCACTACGAGCAGTACTTC
CASSMGGSHYEQYF
>TRBJ2-3|few|TRBD1|14|TRBV9
TGTGCCAGCACTACAGGGGTATCTTGGGATACGCAGTATTTT
CASTTGVSWDTQYF
>TRBJ1-3|-|-|16|TRBV5-1
TGCGCCAGCAGCTTGGCCGTGGGAGTTTCTGGAAACACCATATATTTT
CASSLAVGVSGNTIYF
>TRBJ2-7|once|-|15|TRBV28
TGTGCCAGCAGCTGGGAGAGCGGGCCCTCCTACGAGCAGTACTTC
CASSWESGPSYEQYF
>TRBJ1-3|few|TRBD1|16|TRBV7-8
TGTGCCAGCAGCCAGAGGACAGGGGGGTTTGGAAACACCATATATTTT
CASSQRTGGFGNTIYF
>TRBJ2-3|-|TRBD2|15|TRBV4-2
TGTGCCAGCAGCCAGACTAGCGGGAGCACAGATACGCAGTATTTT
CASSQTSGSTDTQYF
>TRBJ1-6|few|-|19|TRBV1
TGCACCAGCAGCCAAGAGTGGGGTGGAACCAGCTCCTATAATTCACCCCTCCACTTT
CTSSQEWGGTSSYNSPLHF
>TRBJ2-7|-|-|15|TRBV9
TGTGCCAGCAGCCCTAGGGGGCGGGAGCTGGGCGAGCAGTACTTC
CASSPRGRELGEQYF
>TRBJ2-4|-|TRBD2|18|TRBV4-2
TGTGCCAGCAGTCCAGGGACTAGCGGGAGGTGGGCCAAAAACATTCAGTACTTC
CASSPGTSGRWAKNIQYF
>TRBJ2-5|-|-|14|TRBV2
TGTGCCAGCAGGGACAGTGCCCGACAAGAGACCCAGTACTTC
CASRDSARQETQYF